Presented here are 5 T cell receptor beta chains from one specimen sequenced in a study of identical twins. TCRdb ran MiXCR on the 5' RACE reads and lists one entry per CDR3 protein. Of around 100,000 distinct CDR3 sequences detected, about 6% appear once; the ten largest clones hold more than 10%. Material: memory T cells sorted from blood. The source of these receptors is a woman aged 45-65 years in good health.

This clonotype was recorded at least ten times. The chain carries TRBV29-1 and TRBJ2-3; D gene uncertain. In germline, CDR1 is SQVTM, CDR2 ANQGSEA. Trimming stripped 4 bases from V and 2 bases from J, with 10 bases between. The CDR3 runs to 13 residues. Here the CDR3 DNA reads TGCAGCGTTGGACTTAGCCCCACAGATACGCAGTATTTT. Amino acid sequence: CSVGLSPTDTQYF.

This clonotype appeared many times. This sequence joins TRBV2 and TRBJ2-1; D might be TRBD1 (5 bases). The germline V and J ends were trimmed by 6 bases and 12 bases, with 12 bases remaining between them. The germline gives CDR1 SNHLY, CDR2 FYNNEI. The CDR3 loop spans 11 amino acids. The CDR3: CASRGDTVQFF. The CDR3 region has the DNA TGTGCCAGCAGAGGGGATACAGTGCAGTTCTTC.

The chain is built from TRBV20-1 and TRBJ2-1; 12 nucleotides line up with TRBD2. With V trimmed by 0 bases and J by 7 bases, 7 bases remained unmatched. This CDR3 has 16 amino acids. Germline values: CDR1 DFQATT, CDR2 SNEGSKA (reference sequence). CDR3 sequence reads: CSARDTSGRIINEQFF. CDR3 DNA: TGCAGTGCTAGAGATACTAGCGGGAGGATCATAAATGAGCAGTTCTTC.

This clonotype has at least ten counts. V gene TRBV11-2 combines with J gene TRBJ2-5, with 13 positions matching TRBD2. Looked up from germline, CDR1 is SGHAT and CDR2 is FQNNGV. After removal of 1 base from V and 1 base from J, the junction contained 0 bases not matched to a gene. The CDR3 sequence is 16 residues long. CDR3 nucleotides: TGTGCCAGCAGCTTAGGGACTAGCGGGAGCCAAGAGACCCAGTACTTC. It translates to CASSLGTSGSQETQYF. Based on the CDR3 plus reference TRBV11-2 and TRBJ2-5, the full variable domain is EAGVAQSPRYKIIEKRQSVAFWCNPISGHATLYWYQQILGQGPKLLIQFQNNGVVDDSQLPKDRFSAERLKGVDSTLKIQPAKLEDSAVYLCASSLGTSGSQETQYFGPGTRLLVL.

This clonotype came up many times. The CDR3 is CASSHGGNGVRYF. CDR3 bases: TGTGCCAGCAGCCACGGAGGTAACGGGGTAAGGTACTTC. The V call is TRBV14, the J call TRBJ2-7, with D possibly TRBD2 on 5 matching bases. The CDR3 length is 13 residues. Germline lookup yields CDR1 SGHDN and CDR2 FVKESK. Trimming removed 3 bases at V and 12 bases at J, with 18 bases between.